The 11 T cell receptor beta chains below all came from one sample that was sequenced in a study of cytomegalovirus exposure and HLA in healthy donors. PCR was performed using 60 Vbeta and 13 Jbeta primers. Profiling relied on immunoSEQ multiplex PCR, and the TCRdb table lists in-frame clones only, not all of them. This sample has roughly 200,000 clones, with roughly a tenth found just once. The sequenced sample consisted of PBMCs. Every receptor here comes from a woman in her thirties in good health and CMV-seropositive.

This clone was observed a handful of times. This specimen includes other DNA sequences encoding the same CDR3. V and J are TRBV30 and TRBJ2-7; unclear D gene. Trimming took 0 bases from V and 7 from J, leaving 7 bases between them. This CDR3 comprises 11 residues. Germline V gene data show CDR1 as GTSNPN and CDR2 as SVGIG (reference sequence). The CDR3 bases are TGTGCCTGGAGTGTATTGAGGGAGCAGTACTTC. Translation gives CAWSVLREQYF. The full variable domain, in which reference TRBV30 and TRBJ2-7 provide the parts outside the CDR3, is SQTIHQWPATLVQPVGSPLSLECTVEGTSNPNLYWYRQAAGRGLQLLFYSVGIGQISSEVPQNLSASRPQDRQFILSSKKLLLSDSGFYLCAWSVLREQYFGPGTRLTVT.

Only a few counts were recorded for this clone. This chain joins TRBV2 and TRBJ1-1, with TRBD1 identical over 9 bases. This CDR3 contains 13 residues. V trimming: 10 bases; J trimming: 0 bases; junction bases outside the gene matches: 3. The germline V gene has CDR1 SNHLY and CDR2 FYNNEI. The CDR3 coding sequence is TGTGCCACGGGACAGGGAATGAACACTGAAGCTTTCTTT. Its protein product is CATGQGMNTEAFF.

V and J are TRBV6-5 and TRBJ2-7; perhaps TRBD2 as D (5 bases). Trimming took off 2 bases at V and 2 bases at J, with 13 bases between the two ends. This CDR3 has 15 residues. Germline V gives CDR1 MNHEY, CDR2 SVGAGI. The CDR3, as DNA: TGTGCCAGCAGTTACGTCCGGGGTGGCACCTACGAGCAGTACTTC. Its protein product is CASSYVRGGTYEQYF.

V is TRBV27 and J is TRBJ1-5, with D perhaps TRBD1 (6 bases). With 3 bases removed from V and 6 bases from J, the gap between germline ends came to 18 bases. From germline, CDR1 is MNHEY and CDR2 SMNVEV (reference sequence). The CDR3 sequence is 16 residues long. This CDR3 reads CASSFLGGGAGQPQHF. The DNA for the CDR3 is TGTGCCAGCAGTTTTCTCGGTGGGGGGGCAGGTCAGCCCCAGCATTTT.

This clone was observed a handful of times. This chain joins TRBV25-1 and TRBJ1-1; the D gene is possibly TRBD1 (5 bases). CDR3 size: 12 residues. Germline V gene sequence: CDR1 MGHDK, CDR2 SYGVNS. With 8 bases removed from V and 6 bases from J, the gap between germline ends came to 13 bases. DNA of the CDR3: TGTGCCAGCCTCGAAGGGGTATCTGAAGCTTTCTTT. Encoded protein: CASLEGVSEAFF.

This clone was seen more than once but under ten times. The chain links TRBV27 to TRBJ2-2, with D possibly matching TRBD2 (7 bases). CDR3 length: 16 residues. The germline V and J ends were trimmed by 4 bases and 4 bases, with 16 bases remaining between them. Germline V gene data show CDR1 as MNHEY and CDR2 as SMNVEV (reference sequence). The CDR3: CASSSPGGASTGELFF. The CDR3 bases are TGTGCCAGCAGTTCTCCGGGGGGCGCATCCACCGGGGAGCTGTTTTTT.

This clone appeared a few times. CDR3 coding DNA: TGTGCTAGTGGTTTGGCGGAGATAGCCAAAAACATTCAGTACTTC. Its translation is CASGLAEIAKNIQYF. The rearrangement uses TRBV12-5 and TRBJ2-4, with D unclear. Germline V gene lookup returns CDR1 LGHNT and CDR2 FRNRAP. The CDR3 is 15 residues long. V lost 1 base and J 0 bases, leaving 7 bases between the germline ends.

J is TRBJ1-1 and V is TRBV18, with D uncertain. Looked up from germline, CDR1 is KGHSH and CDR2 is LQKENI. Trimming left V 0 bases short and J 1 base short, with 9 bases between. The CDR3 spans 15 residues. CDR3 in amino acids: CASSPPIGRNTEAFF. Here the CDR3 DNA reads TGTGCCAGCTCACCACCTATCGGTAGGAACACTGAAGCTTTCTTT.

This clone was recorded a few times. This chain connects TRBV5-4 to TRBJ2-5; 13 nucleotides match TRBD2. The germline CDR1 and CDR2 sequences are SGHNT and YYREEE (reference sequence). This CDR3 is built from 17 residues. V shed 4 bases, J shed 5 bases, and the junction held 11 bases outside the gene matches. The CDR3 region is CASSRAGLAGSGETQYF. As DNA, the CDR3 is TGTGCCAGCAGCCGGGCGGGACTAGCGGGATCGGGGGAGACCCAGTACTTC.

The CDR3 spells CASSVEASGVEETQYF. CDR3 nucleotides: TGTGCCAGCAGCGTAGAAGCGTCAGGGGTAGAAGAGACCCAGTACTTC. This chain connects TRBV9 to TRBJ2-5; a weak D match, TRBD1 (6 bases). The CDR3 is made up of 16 amino acids. With 0 bases removed from V and 3 bases from J, the gap between germline ends came to 15 bases. Germline V CDR1 and CDR2: SGDLS, YYNGEE.

The V and J genes are TRBV7-2 and TRBJ1-1, with 7 bases matching TRBD1. CDR1 is SGHTA and CDR2 is FQGNSA in the germline V gene. The CDR3 is 13 residues long. With 6 bases clipped from V and 7 bases from J, the junction kept 8 bases outside the gene matches. CDR3 sequence: CASSPGQGDEAFF. The CDR3 nucleotides are TGTGCCAGCAGTCCAGGGCAGGGGGATGAAGCTTTCTTT. Supplemented by reference TRBV7-2 and TRBJ1-1, the full variable domain reads GAGVSQSPSNKVTEKGKDVELRCDPISGHTALYWYRQSLGQGLEFLIYFQGNSAPDKSGLPSDRFSAERTGGSVSTLTIQRTQQEDSAVYLCASSPGQGDEAFFGQGTRLTVV.